The rows below give T cell receptor beta chains drawn from one sample of a study of identical twins. TCRdb called the 5' RACE reads again in MiXCR, with one record for every CDR3 protein. Among around 220,000 distinct CDR3 sequences listed, over 13% were seen once. The sequenced sample consisted of memory (CD45RO+) T cells sorted from blood. These TCRs come from a woman aged 18-35 years in good health. The CDR3 runs from the conserved cysteine through the conserved F or W. Each record gives: V gene, D gene, CDR3 protein. D genes are given only for firm matches.

TRBV7-2	TRBD2	CASSPTSSGPVSEQYF
TRBV20-1	NA	CSAIGRGLVITPEQFF
TRBV7-8	TRBD1	CASSWADRGSPLHF
TRBV12-3/TRBV12-4	NA	CASSQSGAEAFF
TRBV29-1	NA	CSVVRGGTEAFF
TRBV20-1	NA	CSARPSDTQYF
TRBV7-2	NA	CASSPGTSTGTQYF
TRBV20-1	NA	CSAKRPYGGYTF
TRBV6-2/TRBV6-3	TRBD2	CASSGASGRPPGANVLTF
TRBV7-2	NA	CASSLGLSGIRPQHF
TRBV20-1	NA	CSAGGRSYGYTF
TRBV7-9	NA	CASSSGNSGANVLTF
TRBV4-2	TRBD2	CASSPGLAGNNEQFF
TRBV7-2	TRBD2	CASSFLTSAEQYF
TRBV20-1	NA	CSAGTYEQYF